This is a list of T cell receptor beta chains from one sample in a study of blood T cell repertoires in COVID-19. Generated by immunoSEQ multiplex PCR, the TCRdb table keeps only in-frame clones and is missing some. The sample lists 150,000 to 200,000 clones, about 83% occurring once. The sample comprised peripheral blood. The source is an older man who had recovered from COVID-19. The CDR3 runs from the conserved cysteine through the conserved F or W. The D gene is left open where the match is weak. Clone size is stated in some rows and not others, as once, few, many or a class when expanded.

D gene	V gene	J gene	clone size	CDR3 protein	CDR3 DNA
TRBD2	TRBV7-2	TRBJ2-7	many	CASSLREGASYEQYF	TGTGCCAGCAGCTTAAGGGAGGGAGCCTCCTACGAGCAGTACTTC
TRBD1	TRBV6-6	TRBJ2-2	NA	CAINFGTGGNSGELFF	TGTGCCATCAATTTTGGGACAGGGGGCAATTCGGGGGAGCTGTTTTTT
NA	TRBV24-1	TRBJ2-1	NA	CATSDLHRGGGFGNEQFF	TGTGCCACCAGTGATTTGCACCGCGGGGGCGGGTTTGGTAATGAGCAGTTCTTC
NA	TRBV2	TRBJ1-1	NA	CASSPFAEAFF	TGTGCCAGCAGTCCGTTCGCTGAAGCTTTCTTT
TRBD2	TRBV11-3	TRBJ2-2	NA	CASSSLAGGITGELFF	TGTGCCAGCAGCTCCTTAGCGGGAGGGATAACCGGGGAGCTGTTTTTT
NA	TRBV6-2/TRBV6-3	TRBJ2-5	NA	CASSYSSIQETQYF	TGTGCCAGCAGTTACTCGAGTATCCAAGAGACCCAGTACTTC
NA	TRBV9	TRBJ2-7	NA	CASSAGNYEQYF	TGTGCCAGCAGCGCCGGGAACTACGAGCAGTACTTC
TRBD1	TRBV6-5	TRBJ1-2	NA	CASSYSGRGYGYTF	TGTGCCAGCAGTTACTCGGGCAGGGGGTATGGCTACACCTTC
NA	TRBV5-8	TRBJ1-5	NA	CASSLLGSPQPQHF	TGTGCCAGCAGCTTGCTCGGGAGTCCTCAGCCCCAGCATTTT
TRBD2	TRBV6-2/TRBV6-3	TRBJ2-7	NA	CASSWGLANHEQYF	TGTGCCAGCAGTTGGGGACTAGCTAATCACGAGCAGTACTTC
TRBD1	TRBV7-2	TRBJ1-2	once	CASSLVGGGQGFGNYGYTF	TGTGCCAGCAGCTTAGTCGGCGGGGGACAGGGATTCGGTAACTATGGCTACACCTTC
NA	TRBV5-5	TRBJ1-1	NA	CASSWTSNTEAFF	TGTGCCAGCAGCTGGACATCGAACACTGAAGCTTTCTTT
NA	TRBV29-1	TRBJ2-1	NA	CSVESNSYNEQFF	TGCAGCGTTGAATCCAACTCCTACAATGAGCAGTTCTTC
NA	TRBV5-1	TRBJ2-2	NA	CASSRQGNTGELFF	TGCGCCAGCAGCCGCCAGGGGAACACCGGGGAGCTGTTTTTT